Listed here is a single TCR beta chain. Its target is not known. Germline assignment: CDR1 KGHSH and CDR2 LQKENI. The CDR3 contains 14 residues. Trimming took off 4 bases at V and 4 bases at J, with 12 bases between the two ends. Assay used: immunoSEQ multiplex PCR; TCRdb lists only in-frame clones, some missing. The repertoire includes 120,000 to 150,000 clones, around four fifths of them detected once, and roughly 4.5% sits in the top ten. The data were obtained in a study of T cell responses to AZD1222 COVID-19 vaccine. Study conclusions and caveats: With dominance at 160-218 and 743-854, vaccine-associated CD4 TCRs spanned spike. It was only 6 or 7 AZD1222 recipients who were seropositive at baseline.

This TCR derives from an adult in good health. This chain links TRBV18 with TRBJ2-3, with TRBD2 as a possible D gene (6 bases). The starting material was peripheral blood, obtained on day 0 of MenACWY control vaccination. CDR3 coding DNA: TGTGCCAGCTCACTGACTAGATACGCAGATACGCAGTATTTT. It specifies CASSLTRYADTQYF. Filled out from reference TRBV18 and TRBJ2-3, the complete variable domain reads NAGVMQNPRHLVRRRGQEARLRCSPMKGHSHVYWYRQLPEEGLKFMVYLQKENIIDESGMPKERFSAEFPKEGPSILRIQQVVRGDSAAYFCASSLTRYADTQYFGPGTRLTVL.